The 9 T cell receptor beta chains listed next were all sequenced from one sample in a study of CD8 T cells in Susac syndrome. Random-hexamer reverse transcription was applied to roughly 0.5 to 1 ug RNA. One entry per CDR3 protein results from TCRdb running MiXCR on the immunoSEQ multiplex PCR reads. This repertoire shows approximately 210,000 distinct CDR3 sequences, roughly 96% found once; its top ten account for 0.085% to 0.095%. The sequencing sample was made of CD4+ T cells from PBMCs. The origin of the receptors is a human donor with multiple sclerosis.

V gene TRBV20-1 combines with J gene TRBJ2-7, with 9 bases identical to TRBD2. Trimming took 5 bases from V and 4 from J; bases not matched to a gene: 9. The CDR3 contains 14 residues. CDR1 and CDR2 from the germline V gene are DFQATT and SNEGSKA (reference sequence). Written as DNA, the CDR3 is TGCAGTGCTCGCCTGCGGGAGGGCAGGTACGAGCAGTACTTC. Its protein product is CSARLREGRYEQYF.

This chain's CDR3 is CAWSVVAGGPGEQFF. The CDR3 DNA sequence: TGTGCCTGGAGTGTGGTAGCGGGAGGGCCGGGTGAGCAGTTCTTC. V gene TRBV30 combines with J gene TRBJ2-1; 11 bases match TRBD2. The trim removed 0 bases at V and 9 bases at J, leaving 7 bases unmatched. The CDR3 covers 15 residues. In germline, CDR1 is GTSNPN, CDR2 SVGIG (reference sequence).

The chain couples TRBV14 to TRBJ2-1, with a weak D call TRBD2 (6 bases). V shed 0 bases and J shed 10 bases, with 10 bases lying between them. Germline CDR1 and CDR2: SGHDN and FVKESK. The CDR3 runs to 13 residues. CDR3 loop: CASSQELAGEQFF. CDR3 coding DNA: TGTGCCAGCAGCCAAGAGTTGGCGGGAGAGCAGTTCTTC.

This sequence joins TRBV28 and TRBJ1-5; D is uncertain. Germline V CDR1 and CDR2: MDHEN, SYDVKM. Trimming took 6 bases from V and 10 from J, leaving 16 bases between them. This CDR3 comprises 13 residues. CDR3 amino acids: CASSSDGNRPQHF. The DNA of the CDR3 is TGTGCCAGCAGCTCCGACGGGAATAGACCCCAGCATTTT.

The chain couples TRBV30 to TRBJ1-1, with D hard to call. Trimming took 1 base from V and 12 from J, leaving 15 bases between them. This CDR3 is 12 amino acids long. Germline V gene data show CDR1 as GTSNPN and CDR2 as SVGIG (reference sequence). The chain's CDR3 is CAWSAGPHTSFF. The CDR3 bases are TGTGCCTGGAGTGCTGGACCGCATACGTCTTTCTTT.

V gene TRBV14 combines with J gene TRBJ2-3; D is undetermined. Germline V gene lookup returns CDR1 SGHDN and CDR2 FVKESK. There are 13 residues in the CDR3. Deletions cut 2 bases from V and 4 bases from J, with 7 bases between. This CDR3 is CASSQPPADTQYF. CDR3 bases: TGTGCCAGCAGCCAACCCCCAGCAGATACGCAGTATTTT.

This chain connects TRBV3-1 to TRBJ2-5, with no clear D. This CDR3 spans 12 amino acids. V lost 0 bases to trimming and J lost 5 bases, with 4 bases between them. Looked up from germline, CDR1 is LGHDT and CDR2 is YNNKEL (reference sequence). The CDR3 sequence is CASSQDKETQYF. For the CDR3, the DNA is TGTGCCAGCAGCCAAGATAAGGAGACCCAGTACTTC.

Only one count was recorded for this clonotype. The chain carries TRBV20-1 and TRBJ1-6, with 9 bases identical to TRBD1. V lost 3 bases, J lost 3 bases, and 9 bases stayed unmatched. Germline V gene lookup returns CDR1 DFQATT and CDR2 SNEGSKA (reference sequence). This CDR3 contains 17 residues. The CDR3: CSASQRDRDLYNSPLHF. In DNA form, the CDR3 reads TGCAGTGCTAGTCAGCGGGACAGGGACCTCTATAATTCACCCCTCCACTTT.

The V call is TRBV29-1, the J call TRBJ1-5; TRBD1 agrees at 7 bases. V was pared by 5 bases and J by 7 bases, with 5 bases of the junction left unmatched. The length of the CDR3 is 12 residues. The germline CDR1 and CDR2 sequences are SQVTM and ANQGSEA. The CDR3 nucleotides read TGCAGCGTTAAAACAGGGGTCCAGCCCCAGCATTTT. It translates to CSVKTGVQPQHF.